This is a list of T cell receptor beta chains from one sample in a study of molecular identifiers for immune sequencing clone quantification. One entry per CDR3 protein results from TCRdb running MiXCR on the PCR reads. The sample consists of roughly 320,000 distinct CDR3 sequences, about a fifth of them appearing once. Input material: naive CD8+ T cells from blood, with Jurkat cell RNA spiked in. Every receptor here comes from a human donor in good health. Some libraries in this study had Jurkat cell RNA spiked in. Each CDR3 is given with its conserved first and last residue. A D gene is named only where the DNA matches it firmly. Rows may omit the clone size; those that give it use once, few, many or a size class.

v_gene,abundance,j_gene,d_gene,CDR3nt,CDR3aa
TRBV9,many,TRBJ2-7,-,TGTGCCAGCAGCGTAGAGGGGGGACAGTCTCGGGACGAGCAGTACTTC,CASSVEGGQSRDEQYF
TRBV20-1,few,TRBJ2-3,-,TGCAGTACTAGACAGGCGAAAGACCACACAGATACGCAGTATTTT,CSTRQAKDHTDTQYF
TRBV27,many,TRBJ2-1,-,TGTGCCAGTGTAAGTGGGGTGAGCTCCTACAATGAGCAGTTCTTC,CASVSGVSSYNEQFF
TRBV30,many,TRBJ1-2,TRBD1,TGTGCCTGGGGGACAGGGGCTTTCTATGGCTACACCTTC,CAWGTGAFYGYTF
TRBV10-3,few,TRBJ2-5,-,TGTGCCATCAGTGAGTCGATAGTCTCAGGGCAGTTCCAAGAGACCCAGTACTTC,CAISESIVSGQFQETQYF
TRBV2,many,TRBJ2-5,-,TGTGCCAGCAGTGAAGCGTTCAGGGGATGGTTCCAAGAGACCCAGTACTTC,CASSEAFRGWFQETQYF
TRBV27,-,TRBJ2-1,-,TGTGCCAGCAGAGCGGGACAGAGCTCCTACAATGAGCAGTTCTTC,CASRAGQSSYNEQFF
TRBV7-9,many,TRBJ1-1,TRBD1,TGTGCCAGCAGCCCGGCCGGGACAGAGAACACTGAAGCTTTCTTT,CASSPAGTENTEAFF
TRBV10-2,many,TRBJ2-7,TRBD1,TGCGCCAGCAGCAACCAGGGGGCCGGCTACGAGCAGTACTTC,CASSNQGAGYEQYF
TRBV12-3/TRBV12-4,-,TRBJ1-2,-,TGTGCCAGCAGTTCGTCGACCGAGCCAGCTAACTATGGCTACGCCTTC,CASSSSTEPANYGYAF
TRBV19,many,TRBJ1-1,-,TGTGCCACCCGGGAAGGGGTCACTGAAGCTTTCTTT,CATREGVTEAFF
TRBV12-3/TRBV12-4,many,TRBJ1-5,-,TGTGCCAGCAAAAGGGGGGGAAATCAGCCCCAGCATTTT,CASKRGGNQPQHF
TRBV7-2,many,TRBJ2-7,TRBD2,TGTGCCAGCACCCAAGGGGCTAGCGGGAGTTACGAGCAGTACTTC,CASTQGASGSYEQYF
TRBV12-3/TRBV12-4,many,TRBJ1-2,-,TGTGCCAGCAGTTCGCCAGGGCACTATGGCTACACCTTC,CASSSPGHYGYTF
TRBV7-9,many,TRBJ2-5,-,TGTGCCAGCAGCGCCCCGGCTAGCGCTCCCCAGTACTTC,CASSAPASAPQYF
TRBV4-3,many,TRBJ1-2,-,TGCGCCAGCAGCCAAGAGAGTAGTCCTAACTATGGCTACACCTTC,CASSQESSPNYGYTF
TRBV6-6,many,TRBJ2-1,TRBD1,TGTGCCAGCAGTTACTCGGGGAGAGGACAGGCGGGCAATGAGCAGTTCTTC,CASSYSGRGQAGNEQFF
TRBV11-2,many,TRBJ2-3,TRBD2,TGTGCCAGTAGCGGGGGGGCCCCTACAGATACGCAGTATTTT,CASSGGAPTDTQYF
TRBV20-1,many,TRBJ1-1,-,TGCAGTGCCAACGCCTGGACCCCTATGAACACTGAAGCTTTCTTT,CSANAWTPMNTEAFF
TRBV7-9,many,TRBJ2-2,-,TGTGCCAGCAGCTTAGCGTTGGGGCCGAAGAGCACCGGGGAGCTGTTTTTT,CASSLALGPKSTGELFF
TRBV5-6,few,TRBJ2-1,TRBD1,TGTGCCAGCAGCTTGGCGGTAGGGGGCGCATTTCTCTACAATGAGCAGTTCTTC,CASSLAVGGAFLYNEQFF
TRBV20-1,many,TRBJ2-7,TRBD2,TGCAGTGCTGTGCCCAGCGGGAAGTACGAGCAGTACTTC,CSAVPSGKYEQYF
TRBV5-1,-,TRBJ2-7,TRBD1,TGCGCCAGGAGCTTGGGACCCGGGACAGGTTCCTACGAGCAGTACTTC,CARSLGPGTGSYEQYF
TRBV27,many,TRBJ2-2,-,TGTGCCAGCAGTTTGGGTCCGAGGGGCACCGGGGAGCTGTTTTTT,CASSLGPRGTGELFF
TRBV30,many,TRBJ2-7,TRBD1,TGTGCCTGGAGTGGTACAGGGGCTGAGCAGTACTTC,CAWSGTGAEQYF
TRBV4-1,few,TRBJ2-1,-,TGCGCCAGCAGCCAAGTTGGGGCGGTTGAGCAGTTCTTC,CASSQVGAVEQFF
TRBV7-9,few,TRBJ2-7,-,TGTGCCAGCAGCTTAGCCCCAGGGGCCTACGTGCAGTACTTC,CASSLAPGAYVQYF
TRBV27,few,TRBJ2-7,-,TGTGCCAGCAGAACGTTAGGAGGCGGATCCTACGAGCAGTACTTC,CASRTLGGGSYEQYF
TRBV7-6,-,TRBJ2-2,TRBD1,TGTGCCAGCAGCCCCGGGACAGGGGGGTACACCGGGGAGCTGTTTTTT,CASSPGTGGYTGELFF
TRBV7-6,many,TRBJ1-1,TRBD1,TGTGCCAGCAGCCAGGACAGGGGGCGAAACACTGAAGCTTTCTTT,CASSQDRGRNTEAFF
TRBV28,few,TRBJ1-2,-,TGTGCCAGCAGTTTATGGGACAGACAATACACCTTC,CASSLWDRQYTF
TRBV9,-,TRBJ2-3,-,TGTGCCAGCAGCGTAGCGGGGGGCGCAGATGCGCAGTATTTT,CASSVAGGADAQYF
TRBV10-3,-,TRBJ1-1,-,TGTGCCATCAGTGAGGGCAGTACAAACACTGAAGCTCTCTTT,CAISEGSTNTEALF
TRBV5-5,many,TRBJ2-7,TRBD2,TGTGCCAGCAGCTGGGCTAGCGGGAGCTGGAACGAGCAGTACTTC,CASSWASGSWNEQYF
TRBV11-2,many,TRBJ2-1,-,TGTGCCAGTATGACAGAATACAATGAGCAGTTCTTC,CASMTEYNEQFF
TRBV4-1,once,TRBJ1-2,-,TGCACCAGCAGCCAAGAAGGGGGGAGCATAAACGACTATGGCTACACCTTC,CTSSQEGGSINDYGYTF
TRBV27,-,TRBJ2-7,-,TGTGCCGGCAGTTCCCTCGGGGGGCACGAGCAGTACTTC,CAGSSLGGHEQYF
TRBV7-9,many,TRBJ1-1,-,TGTGCCAGCAGCTTAGTTAGGCCTGAAGCTTTCTTT,CASSLVRPEAFF
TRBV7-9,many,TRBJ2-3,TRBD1,TGTGCCAGCAGCTCCGAGGGGGCGACCACAGATACGCAGTATTTT,CASSSEGATTDTQYF
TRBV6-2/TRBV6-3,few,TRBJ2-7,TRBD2,TGTGCCAGCGTCCTAGCGGGAAAGGACGAGCAGTACTTC,CASVLAGKDEQYF
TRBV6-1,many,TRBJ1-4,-,TGTGCCAGCAGTGAAAACCATCGGGGTTATGGAACTAATGAAAAACTGTTTTTT,CASSENHRGYGTNEKLFF
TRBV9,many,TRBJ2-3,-,TGTGCCAGCAGCGCTTATGGGTCTAGCGCGGCAGATACGCAGTATTTT,CASSAYGSSAADTQYF
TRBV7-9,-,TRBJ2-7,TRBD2,TGTGCCAGCAACGCCGGGACTAGCGGACCCGGGCAGTACTTC,CASNAGTSGPGQYF
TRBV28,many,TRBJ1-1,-,TGTGCCAGCAGTCCCTTCGACAGACCCCCTGAAGCTTTCTTT,CASSPFDRPPEAFF
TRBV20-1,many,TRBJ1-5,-,TGCAGTGCTAGAGAAGGGCCGGTTAATCAGCCCCAGCATTTT,CSAREGPVNQPQHF
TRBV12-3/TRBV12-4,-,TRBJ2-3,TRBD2,TGTGCCAGCAGTTTAGCCTACACTAGCGGGGGGAGCTCAGGGAGCACAGATACGCAGTATTTT,CASSLAYTSGGSSGSTDTQYF
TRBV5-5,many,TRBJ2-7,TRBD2,TGTGCCAGCAGCTCGGTCCCGGGAGGCTACTACGAGCAGTACTTC,CASSSVPGGYYEQYF
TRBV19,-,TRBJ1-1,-,TGTGCCAGTAGTATATCAGTGAACACTGAAGCTCTCTTT,CASSISVNTEALF